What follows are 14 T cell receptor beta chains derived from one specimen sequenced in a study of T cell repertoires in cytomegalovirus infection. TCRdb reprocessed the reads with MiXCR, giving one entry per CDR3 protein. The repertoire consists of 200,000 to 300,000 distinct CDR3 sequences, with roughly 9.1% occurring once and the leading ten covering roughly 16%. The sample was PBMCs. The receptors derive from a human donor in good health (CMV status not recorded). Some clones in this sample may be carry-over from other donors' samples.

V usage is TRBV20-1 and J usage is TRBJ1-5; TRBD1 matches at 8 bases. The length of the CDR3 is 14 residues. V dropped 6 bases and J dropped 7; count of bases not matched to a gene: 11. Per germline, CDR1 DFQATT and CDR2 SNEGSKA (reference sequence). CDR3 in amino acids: CSATSGTGQQPQHF. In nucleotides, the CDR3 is TGCAGTGCCACAAGCGGGACAGGTCAACAGCCCCAGCATTTT.

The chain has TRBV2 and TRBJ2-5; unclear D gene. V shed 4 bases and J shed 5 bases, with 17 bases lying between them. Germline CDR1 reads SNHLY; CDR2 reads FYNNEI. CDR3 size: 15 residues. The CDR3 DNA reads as TGTGCCAGCAGTGCCCAGTATGGGCTAGGGGAGACCCAGTACTTC. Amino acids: CASSAQYGLGETQYF.

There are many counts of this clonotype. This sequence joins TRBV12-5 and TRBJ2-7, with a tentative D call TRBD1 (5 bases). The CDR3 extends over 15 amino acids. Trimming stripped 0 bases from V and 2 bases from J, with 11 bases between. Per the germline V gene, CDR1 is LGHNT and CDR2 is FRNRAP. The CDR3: CASGLVQGHTYEQYF. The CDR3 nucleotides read TGTGCTAGTGGTTTGGTCCAGGGCCACACCTACGAGCAGTACTTC.

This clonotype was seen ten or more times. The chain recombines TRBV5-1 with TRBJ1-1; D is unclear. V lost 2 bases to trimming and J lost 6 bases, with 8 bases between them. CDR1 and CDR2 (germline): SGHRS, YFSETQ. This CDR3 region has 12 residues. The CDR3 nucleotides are TGCGCCAGCAGCTTAGGGAAATCTGAAGCTTTCTTT. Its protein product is CASSLGKSEAFF.

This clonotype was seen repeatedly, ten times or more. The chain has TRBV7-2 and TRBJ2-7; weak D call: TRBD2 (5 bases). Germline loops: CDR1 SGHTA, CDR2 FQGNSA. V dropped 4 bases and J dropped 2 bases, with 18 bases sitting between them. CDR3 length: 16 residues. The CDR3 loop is CASSSEIRNGAYEQYF. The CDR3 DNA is TGTGCCAGCAGCTCGGAGATAAGAAACGGGGCCTACGAGCAGTACTTC.

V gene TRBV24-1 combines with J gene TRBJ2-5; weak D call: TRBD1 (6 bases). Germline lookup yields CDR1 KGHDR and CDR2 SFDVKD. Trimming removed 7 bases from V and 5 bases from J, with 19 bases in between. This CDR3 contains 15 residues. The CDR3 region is CATRPSGAIGETQYF. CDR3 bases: TGTGCCACCAGACCCTCAGGGGCCATCGGGGAGACCCAGTACTTC.

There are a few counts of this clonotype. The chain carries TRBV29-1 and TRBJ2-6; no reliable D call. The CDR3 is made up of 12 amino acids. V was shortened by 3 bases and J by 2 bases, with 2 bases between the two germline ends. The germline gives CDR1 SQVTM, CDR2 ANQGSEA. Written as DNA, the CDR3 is TGCAGCGTTGATGCTGGGGCCAACGTCCTGACTTTC. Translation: CSVDAGANVLTF.

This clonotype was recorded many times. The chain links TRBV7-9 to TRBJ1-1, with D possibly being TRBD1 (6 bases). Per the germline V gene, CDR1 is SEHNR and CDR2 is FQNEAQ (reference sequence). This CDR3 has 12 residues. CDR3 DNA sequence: TGTTTGACCGGGACAAGGAACACTGAAGCTTTCTTT. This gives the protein CLTGTRNTEAFF.

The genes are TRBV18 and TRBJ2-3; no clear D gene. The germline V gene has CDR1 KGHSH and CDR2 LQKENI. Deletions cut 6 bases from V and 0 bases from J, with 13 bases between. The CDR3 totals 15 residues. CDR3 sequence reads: CASSQDVASTDTQYF. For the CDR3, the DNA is TGTGCCAGCTCGCAGGACGTAGCTAGCACAGATACGCAGTATTTT.

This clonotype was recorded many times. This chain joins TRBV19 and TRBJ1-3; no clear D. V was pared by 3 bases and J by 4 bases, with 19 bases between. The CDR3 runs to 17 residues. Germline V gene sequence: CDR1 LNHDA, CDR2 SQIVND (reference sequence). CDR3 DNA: TGTGCCAGTAGTATCTTAGACATCCTGACGTCCGGAAACACCATATATTTT. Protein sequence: CASSILDILTSGNTIYF.

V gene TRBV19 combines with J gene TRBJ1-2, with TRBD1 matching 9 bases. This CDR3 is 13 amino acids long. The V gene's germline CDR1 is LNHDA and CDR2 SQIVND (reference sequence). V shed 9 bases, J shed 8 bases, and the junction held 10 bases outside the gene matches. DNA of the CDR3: TGTGCCAGCGAGCAAGGGACAGGGTCCGGCTACACCTTC. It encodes CASEQGTGSGYTF.

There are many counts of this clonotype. CDR3 DNA sequence: TGTGCCAGCAGCCCCGGACAGCAAACTAATGAAAAACTGTTTTTT. It translates to CASSPGQQTNEKLFF. This rearrangement joins TRBV7-2 to TRBJ1-4, with D perhaps matching TRBD1 (6 bases). This CDR3 is built from 15 residues. V lost 5 bases and J lost 1, with 11 bases in between. Germline lookup yields CDR1 SGHTA and CDR2 FQGNSA.

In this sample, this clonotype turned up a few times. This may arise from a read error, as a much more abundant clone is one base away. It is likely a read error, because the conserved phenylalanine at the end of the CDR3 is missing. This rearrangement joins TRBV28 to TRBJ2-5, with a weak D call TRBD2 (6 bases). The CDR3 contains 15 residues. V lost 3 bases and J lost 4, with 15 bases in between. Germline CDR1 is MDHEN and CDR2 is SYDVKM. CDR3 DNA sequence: TGTGCCAGCAGTTTTACGACTAGTGGATCAGAGACCCAGTACTCC. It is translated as CASSFTTSGSETQYS.

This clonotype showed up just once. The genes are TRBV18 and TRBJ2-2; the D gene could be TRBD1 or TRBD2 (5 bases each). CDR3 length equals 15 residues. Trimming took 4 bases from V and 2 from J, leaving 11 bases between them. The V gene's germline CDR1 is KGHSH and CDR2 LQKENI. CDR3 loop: CASSHRDGNTGELFF. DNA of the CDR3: TGTGCCAGCTCACATAGGGACGGTAACACCGGGGAGCTGTTTTTT.